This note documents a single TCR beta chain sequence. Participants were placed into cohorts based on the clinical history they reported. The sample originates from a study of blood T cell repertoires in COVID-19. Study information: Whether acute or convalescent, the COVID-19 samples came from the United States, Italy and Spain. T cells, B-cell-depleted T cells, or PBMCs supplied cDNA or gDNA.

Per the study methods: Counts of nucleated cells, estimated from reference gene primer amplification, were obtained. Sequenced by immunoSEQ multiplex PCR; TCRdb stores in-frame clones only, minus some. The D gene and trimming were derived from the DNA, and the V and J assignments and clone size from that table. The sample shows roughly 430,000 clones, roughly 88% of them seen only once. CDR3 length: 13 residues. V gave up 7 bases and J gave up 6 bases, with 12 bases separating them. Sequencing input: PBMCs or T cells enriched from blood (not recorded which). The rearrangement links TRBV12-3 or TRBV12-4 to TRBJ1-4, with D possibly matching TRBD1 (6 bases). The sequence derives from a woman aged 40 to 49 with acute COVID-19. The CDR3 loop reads CASTDSGDEKLFF. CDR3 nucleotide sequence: TGTGCCAGCACGGACAGTGGGGATGAAAAACTGTTTTTT.